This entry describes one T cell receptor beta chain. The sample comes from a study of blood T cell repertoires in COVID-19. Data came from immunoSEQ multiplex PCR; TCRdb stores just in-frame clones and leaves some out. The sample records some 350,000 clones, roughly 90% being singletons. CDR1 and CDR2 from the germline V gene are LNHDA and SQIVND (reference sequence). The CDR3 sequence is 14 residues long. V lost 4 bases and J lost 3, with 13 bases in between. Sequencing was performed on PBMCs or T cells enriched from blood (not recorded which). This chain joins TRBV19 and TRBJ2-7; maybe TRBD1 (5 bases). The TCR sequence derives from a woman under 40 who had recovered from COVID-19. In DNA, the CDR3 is TGTGCCAGTAGTACAGGGCTTCGAAGCTACGAGCAGTACTTC. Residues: CASSTGLRSYEQYF.